This T cell receptor (beta chain) appears in the sequencing data of a study of blood T cells in healthy people across ages. General observations from the study: The recorded TCR beta diversity per million T cells decreased in a roughly linear manner with age.

About this clonotype: Its matching antigen is unknown.

Through a sample-barcoded 5' primer and a J-beta primer mix, a second PCR was run for roughly 6 to 11 cycles. MiXCR, run by TCRdb on the 5' RACE reads, gives a single entry per CDR3 protein. Counted here are 1.5 million to 2 million distinct CDR3 sequences, 25% to 30% occurring once; the ten biggest clones make up roughly 8.2%. Sequenced input: blood. The sequence was obtained from a woman aged 25 to 39 in good health.

CDR3 protein: CASSLDPASGTTDTQYF. The DNA for the CDR3 is TGTGCCAGCAGCTTAGATCCAGCTAGCGGGACCACAGATACGCAGTATTTT. The V call is TRBV7-6, the J call TRBJ2-3; 9 nucleotides line up with TRBD2. With 1 base clipped from V and 2 bases from J, the junction kept 7 bases outside the gene matches. The CDR3 has 17 residues. Per the germline V gene, CDR1 is SGHVS and CDR2 is FNYEAQ.